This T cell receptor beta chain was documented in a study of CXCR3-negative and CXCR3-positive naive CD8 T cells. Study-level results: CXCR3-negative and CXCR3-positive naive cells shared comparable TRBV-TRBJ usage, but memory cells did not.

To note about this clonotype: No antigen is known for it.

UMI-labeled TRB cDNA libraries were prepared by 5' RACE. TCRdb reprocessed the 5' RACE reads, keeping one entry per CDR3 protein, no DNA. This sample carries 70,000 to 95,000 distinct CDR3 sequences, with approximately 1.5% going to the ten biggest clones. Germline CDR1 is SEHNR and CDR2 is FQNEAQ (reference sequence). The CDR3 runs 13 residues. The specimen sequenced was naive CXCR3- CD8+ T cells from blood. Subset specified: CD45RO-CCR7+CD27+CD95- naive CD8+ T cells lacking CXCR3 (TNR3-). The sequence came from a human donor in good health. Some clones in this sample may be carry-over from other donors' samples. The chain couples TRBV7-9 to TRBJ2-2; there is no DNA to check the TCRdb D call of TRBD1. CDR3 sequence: CASTGHLTGELFF.